This T cell receptor (beta chain) was sequenced in a study of T cell changes during pregnancy in multiple sclerosis. The length of the CDR3 is 15 residues. The germline CDR1 and CDR2 sequences are SGHTA and FQGNSA. The junction had 3 bases not matched to a gene; V was cut back by 1 base and J by 1 base. Data came from immunoSEQ multiplex PCR; TCRdb stores just in-frame clones and leaves some out. The table includes 50,000 or so clones, approximately 94% detected once. This clone was counted only a few times. The V gene is TRBV7-2, the J gene TRBJ2-5, with 7 bases aligning to TRBD1. This clonotype originated in a female donor with multiple sclerosis, enrolled in a pregnancy study. Specimen: CD4+ T cells from peripheral blood mononuclear cells, collected in the second trimester of pregnancy. The CDR3 DNA sequence: TGTGCCAGCAGCTTAGTGGACAGGAGCCAAGAGACCCAGTACTTC. Translation gives CASSLVDRSQETQYF.